Below are 15 T cell receptor beta chains sequenced from a single sample in a study of T cells in narcolepsy. TCRdb's copy holds only in-frame clones and misses some; the assay was immunoSEQ multiplex PCR. The profile shows tens of thousands of clones, approximately 90% of them singletons. The sequenced material came from CD45RA- memory CD4+ T cells from PBMCs. All receptors come from a human donor with narcolepsy.

The chain joins TRBV2 to TRBJ1-2, with 12 bases that match TRBD1. The trim removed 2 bases at V and 5 bases at J, leaving 15 bases unmatched. This CDR3 is built from 19 residues. Germline CDR1 SNHLY, CDR2 FYNNEI. CDR3 region: CASSEIGVRDRGRGYGYTF. CDR3 nucleotide sequence: TGTGCCAGCAGTGAAATTGGAGTCCGGGACAGGGGGCGAGGGTATGGCTACACCTTC. The whole variable domain, filled in from reference TRBV2 and TRBJ1-2, reads EPEVTQTPSHQVTQMGQEVILRCVPISNHLYFYWYRQILGQKVEFLVSFYNNEISEKSEIFDDQFSVERPDGSNFTLKIRSTKLEDSAMYFCASSEIGVRDRGRGYGYTFGSGTRLTVV.

The genes are TRBV18 and TRBJ2-7; 10 bases are a match to TRBD2. The CDR3 runs 14 residues. Germline trimming cut 3 bases from V and 3 bases from J; bases unmatched to any gene: 2. Germline V gene sequence: CDR1 KGHSH, CDR2 LQKENI. CDR3 protein: CASSPLAGVYEQYF. CDR3 coding DNA: TGTGCCAGCTCACCCCTAGCGGGAGTCTACGAGCAGTACTTC. Together with reference TRBV18 and TRBJ2-7, the CDR3 gives the full variable domain: NAGVMQNPRHLVRRRGQEARLRCSPMKGHSHVYWYRQLPEEGLKFMVYLQKENIIDESGMPKERFSAEFPKEGPSILRIQQVVRGDSAAYFCASSPLAGVYEQYFGPGTRLTVT.

The chain recombines TRBV27 with TRBJ1-1, with 9 nucleotides matching TRBD1. The CDR3 is made up of 17 amino acids. Germline V gene data show CDR1 as MNHEY and CDR2 as SMNVEV (reference sequence). After removal of 2 bases from V and 7 bases from J, the junction contained 14 bases not matched to a gene. The CDR3 loop reads CASSLQTPGQGLGEAFF. The DNA for the CDR3 is TGTGCCAGCAGTTTACAAACCCCGGGACAGGGACTTGGTGAAGCTTTCTTT.

As regards this clone: Within the sample, other DNA sequences also encode this same CDR3. The chain combines TRBV15 with TRBJ1-2, with 11 positions matching TRBD1. Germline loops: CDR1 LNHNV, CDR2 YYDKDF (reference sequence). V lost 0 bases and J lost 5; bases outside the gene matches: 2. The CDR3 totals 15 residues. The CDR3 DNA reads TGTGCCACCAGCAGAGATCGGGACAGGGGGTATGGCTACACCTTC. Translated: CATSRDRDRGYGYTF.

J is TRBJ1-2 and V is TRBV9; D uncertain. The germline V gene encodes CDR1 SGDLS and CDR2 YYNGEE. The CDR3 extends over 11 amino acids. V lost 2 bases, J lost 4 bases, and 3 bases lay in between. The CDR3 region is CASSVGYGYTF. The CDR3 DNA reads as TGTGCCAGCAGCGTCGGCTATGGCTACACCTTC.

This clone was found a few times. This chain connects TRBV15 to TRBJ1-3, with 10 bases lining up with TRBD1. V trimming: 1 base; J trimming: 3 bases; junction bases outside the gene matches: 6. Germline CDR1 and CDR2: LNHNV and YYDKDF (reference sequence). The CDR3 is 17 amino acids. CDR3 sequence: CATSRGTGTGDGNTIYF. In DNA form, the CDR3 reads TGTGCCACCAGCAGAGGGACCGGGACAGGGGATGGAAACACCATATATTTT.

This chain uses TRBV10-3 with TRBJ1-4, with D unclear. Trimming stripped 0 bases from V and 5 bases from J, with 13 bases between. The CDR3 has 16 residues. CDR1 is ENHRY, CDR2 SYGVKD, per germline. The CDR3 protein is CAISESTGRSNEKLFF. For the CDR3, the DNA is TGTGCCATCAGTGAGTCGACGGGTAGGAGCAATGAAAAACTGTTTTTT.

The chain couples TRBV7-9 to TRBJ1-1; D unresolved. The germline V and J ends were trimmed by 5 bases and 0 bases, with 16 bases remaining between them. The CDR3 has 16 amino acids. Germline-derived CDR1 and CDR2 are SEHNR and FQNEAQ (reference sequence). CDR3 in DNA: TGTGCCAGCAGCCCCCCTCGGGCCAGGTTGAACACTGAAGCTTTCTTT. Protein sequence: CASSPPRARLNTEAFF.

The DNA of the CDR3 is TGTGCCAGCAGCGTGTCGGGAGGAGGCGTAGTAGGCTACACCTTC. It translates to CASSVSGGGVVGYTF. V and J are TRBV9 and TRBJ1-2; D is unresolved. This CDR3 has 15 residues. V lost 2 bases and J 8 bases, leaving 19 bases between the germline ends. The germline V gene has CDR1 SGDLS and CDR2 YYNGEE. Combining the CDR3 with reference TRBV9 and TRBJ1-2 gives the whole variable domain DSGVTQTPKHLITATGQRVTLRCSPRSGDLSVYWYQQSLDQGLQFLIQYYNGEERAKGNILERFSAQQFPDLHSELNLSSLELGDSALYFCASSVSGGGVVGYTFGSGTRLTVV.

The J gene is TRBJ2-1, the V gene TRBV21-1; TRBD1 is taken as the D call from the table, unchecked against the DNA. TRBV21-1 corresponds to a pseudogene. This CDR3 has 15 residues. CDR3 coding DNA: TGTGCCAGCAGCACAGACAGGGTCTCCTACAATGAGCAGTTCTTC. Translation: CASSTDRVSYNEQFF.

The chain employs TRBV5-1 and TRBJ2-5, with TRBD1 matching over 7 bases. Germline V lookup: CDR1 SGHRS, CDR2 YFSETQ. V dropped 2 bases and J dropped 2; count of bases not matched to a gene: 6. This CDR3 has 15 residues. CDR3: CASSLTGQTQETQYF. The DNA for the CDR3 is TGCGCCAGCAGCTTAACGGGACAGACACAAGAGACCCAGTACTTC.

The chain has TRBV29-1 and TRBJ2-2, with 11 positions matching TRBD1. Germline values: CDR1 SQVTM, CDR2 ANQGSEA. CDR3 length equals 12 residues. V lost 7 bases to trimming and J lost 8 bases; unmatched junction nucleotides: 3. The CDR3 region is CSGGQGAGELFF. The CDR3 nucleotides read TGCAGCGGAGGACAGGGGGCGGGGGAGCTGTTTTTT.

Notes on this clone: At the DNA level, this CDR3 is encoded by other sequences in the same sample as well. The genes are TRBV19 and TRBJ1-5; D gene unclear. This CDR3 spans 15 amino acids. Looked up from germline, CDR1 is LNHDA and CDR2 is SQIVND (reference sequence). V lost 9 bases to trimming and J lost 2 bases, with 17 bases between them. The CDR3 protein is CASRPDGGGNQPQHF. CDR3 coding DNA: TGTGCCAGCCGTCCCGATGGCGGGGGCAATCAGCCCCAGCATTTT.

The chain uses TRBV18 and TRBJ2-1; 7 bases map to TRBD2. The CDR3 has 16 residues. V trimming: 4 bases; J trimming: 7 bases; junction bases outside the gene matches: 13. CDR1 and CDR2 (germline): KGHSH, LQKENI. CDR3 DNA: TGTGCCAGCTCACTCTCGACTAGCTCCCTATATAATGAGCAGTTCTTC. This translates into CASSLSTSSLYNEQFF.

The chain's CDR3 is CASSGRPTNEKLFF. The CDR3 nucleotides are TGTGCCAGCAGTGGCAGACCAACTAATGAAAAACTGTTTTTT. J is TRBJ1-4 and V is TRBV6-1; the D is unclear. The CDR3 runs 14 residues. Trimming took 4 bases from V and 0 from J, leaving 6 bases between them. Germline V gives CDR1 MNHNS, CDR2 SASEGT.